This T cell receptor beta chain stems from a study of Graves' ophthalmopathy and Graves' hyperthyroidism (dated by TCRdb to the late 2010s). Notes on the research overall: Peripheral blood was collected before any treatment was given, at the time of initial diagnosis. To tell Graves' ophthalmopathy apart from Graves' hyperthyroidism, and to predict which patients would progress to ophthalmopathy, the study relied on TCR beta repertoire signatures. In total, approximately 140 blood samples were TCR-sequenced: approximately 42 ophthalmopathy, some 80 hyperthyroidism and about 17 hyperthyroidism-to-ophthalmopathy patients. A discovery set of 95 to 100 patients (more than 40 ophthalmopathy, about 58 stable hyperthyroidism) was enrolled to explore V-J signatures distinguishing ophthalmopathy from hyperthyroidism. The independent validation cohort included 18 to 20 hyperthyroidism patients plus 17 patients who later progressed from hyperthyroidism to ophthalmopathy. In over 5 hyperthyroidism patients, the T-cell repertoire of thyroid tissue was compared with the T-cell repertoire of blood. Following sampling, methimazole starting at 30 mg daily was administered to hyperthyroidism patients, and high-dose intravenous methylprednisolone was administered to ophthalmopathy patients. The 75 to 100 discovery patients were divided at random into training and test sets in a 7:3 ratio.

This clonotype showed up many times. The antigen it binds to is not known. Base-call qualities are not available, and no considerably larger clone is one nucleotide away. Patients with ophthalmopathy had moderately to severely active disease, with a Clinical Activity Score of 3 or more, a NOSPECS grade of 4 or more, and a disease duration of less than 3 months. Patients were excluded if they had other autoimmune diseases, uncontrolled infections, pregnancy or lactation. Clinical symptoms, serum thyroxine, TRAb, thyroid ultrasound and orbital computed tomography were used for diagnosis. Ficoll-Paque density gradient centrifugation was used to isolate PBMCs from about 9 ml of fresh peripheral blood. Trizol reagent was used to extract the total RNA, and its quality was then checked on an Agilent 2100 Bioanalyzer. TCR beta CDR3 regions were amplified from RNA transcripts for repertoire sequencing. The first round was an RT-PCR using HTBI primers with the Qiagen OneStep RT-PCR kit, and this first round was followed by a second-round multiplex PCR, then size selection and purification. Libraries were sequenced paired-end with 100 bp reads on an Illumina HiSeq2000. Under the source paper's analysis protocol: Reads were processed with SOAPnuke, discarding reads with adapters, uncalled bases, mean Phred below 15, or no exact constant-primer or identifier match. COPE v1.2.5 was used to merge high-quality paired reads. Each unique nucleotide sequence was defined as a clonotype, and clonotypes were aligned to IMGT TRB V, D and J references with MiTCR v1.1. Only V-J combinations with frequency above 0.0001 were analysed, covering over 98% of repertoires. For each V-J combination, a TCR clonal expansion and chaos score was defined as F50 clonal expansion divided by the chaos observed in the TCRdist matrix. Welch's t-statistics and random forest were used to reduce features to over ten V-J combinations, which were fed into a naive Bayes classifier. The similarity between thyroid and blood repertoires was quantified using the Morisita-Horn index. TCRdb redid the processing of the public reads, applying fastp at Q25 and MiXCR, and retained in-frame beta chains. Rows with one shared CDR3 protein collapse into an entry with the most common genes and DNA. These V and J calls derive from TCRdb rather than the authors' analysis. This sample gives fewer than 400,000 distinct CDR3 sequences in total; about a sixth of them show up just once. The top ten clones comprise roughly 1.6% of the sample.

Here is what the overall study found, with its caveats: The 13-signature model separated ophthalmopathy from stable hyperthyroidism with over 85% sensitivity and 81.08% specificity in cross-validation, and 80%/75% in the test set. No statistical method was used to set the sample size in advance, and the investigators knew which group each participant was assigned to. Most expanded thyroid clonotypes with a frequency above 0.001 also appeared in blood, which suggests that blood repertoires may reflect the immune response in the thyroid. In validation, the model predicted ophthalmopathy progression with about 71% sensitivity and about 73% specificity; roughly eleven predicted patients were CT-confirmed with GO in a median of around 6 months.

The source of this sequence is a woman aged 18-29 years with Graves' ophthalmopathy. Donor details come from another sample of the same person, matched by shared clones. The sample taken for sequencing was peripheral blood.

The CDR3 has the sequence CSVEDHFRGNQETQYF. The bases read TGCAGCGTTGAAGATCACTTTAGGGGGAACCAAGAGACCCAGTACTTC. The chain employs TRBV29-1 and TRBJ2-5, with TRBD1 perhaps the D gene, on 6 matching bases. From cysteine to phenylalanine, the CDR3 is 16 amino acids long. The read is trimmed to its CDR3 DNA, 48 bases read in frame from base 1. V loses 0 bases of germline sequence and J loses 0 bases, and the interval between the two ends is 14 bases. The germline V gene encodes CDR1 SQVTM and CDR2 ANQGSEA.